A single sample gave rise to the 15 T cell receptor beta chains below, sequenced in a study of early T cells in non-severe SARS-CoV-2 infection. One entry per CDR3 protein, called by TCRdb with MiXCR from the 5' RACE reads. Of approximately 84,000 distinct CDR3 sequences detected, 13% appear once; the ten largest clones hold about 6.4%. The specimen sequenced was whole blood. These receptors came from an adult who was a healthcare worker with PCR-confirmed SARS-CoV-2 infection or an uninfected control (not recorded which).

This chain links TRBV29-1 with TRBJ2-4, with D uncertain. The CDR3 runs 13 residues. Germline assignment: CDR1 SQVTM and CDR2 ANQGSEA. The germline V and J ends were trimmed by 1 base and 0 bases, with 4 bases remaining between them. Here the CDR3 reads CSVEGVAKNIQYF. CDR3 nucleotide sequence: TGCAGCGTTGAAGGAGTAGCCAAAAACATTCAGTACTTC.

This clonotype has more than one count but fewer than ten. This chain's CDR3 is CSVTGRWGYTF. DNA for the CDR3: TGCAGCGTTACAGGGCGTTGGGGCTACACCTTC. This rearrangement joins TRBV29-1 to TRBJ1-2; possible D gene TRBD1, 6 bases. Germline V gene sequence: CDR1 SQVTM, CDR2 ANQGSEA. V was pared by 5 bases and J by 8 bases, with 12 bases between. The CDR3 sequence is 11 residues long.

This chain links TRBV7-9 with TRBJ1-1; D gene uncertain. V was pared by 4 bases and J by 6 bases, with 9 bases between. Germline lookup yields CDR1 SEHNR and CDR2 FQNEAQ (reference sequence). This CDR3 has 12 residues. The CDR3 region is CASSSLRPEAFF. The CDR3 nucleotides are TGTGCCAGCAGCTCTCTAAGACCTGAAGCTTTCTTT. The full variable domain, in which reference TRBV7-9 and TRBJ1-1 provide the parts outside the CDR3, is DTGVSQNPRHKITKRGQNVTFRCDPISEHNRLYWYRQTLGQGPEFLTYFQNEAQLEKSRLLSDRFSAERPKGSFSTLEIQRTEQGDSAMYLCASSSLRPEAFFGQGTRLTVV.

The sample holds many counts of this clonotype. This chain uses TRBV12-3 or TRBV12-4 with TRBJ2-2, with 8 bases that match TRBD2. The CDR3 covers 16 residues. With 6 bases clipped from V and 4 bases from J, the junction kept 10 bases outside the gene matches. The CDR3 coding sequence is TGTGCCAGCAGGCCGACTAGCGCTCCTATCACCGGGGAGCTGTTTTTT. Translating it yields CASRPTSAPITGELFF.

The chain is built from TRBV12-3 or TRBV12-4 and TRBJ2-1; a possible D gene is TRBD2 (5 bases). This CDR3 contains 14 residues. Trimming took off 6 bases at V and 9 bases at J, with 18 bases between the two ends. The CDR3 reads CASSYDTTRGEQFF. Written as DNA, the CDR3 is TGTGCCAGCAGCTATGACACTACTCGGGGTGAGCAGTTCTTC.

The chain carries TRBV2 and TRBJ2-1; 10 positions agree with TRBD2. The CDR3 spans 15 residues. The V gene's germline CDR1 is SNHLY and CDR2 FYNNEI. The J segment lost 4 bases and the V segment lost 5 bases, leaving 5 bases of the junction unmatched. For the CDR3, the DNA is TGTGCCAGCAGTCTCCAAGCGGGAGGGTACAATGAGCAGTTCTTC. It translates to CASSLQAGGYNEQFF.

The table lists this clonotype with a few counts. This rearrangement joins TRBV4-2 to TRBJ2-6; D may be TRBD1 (6 bases). This CDR3 is built from 16 residues. V shed 2 bases and J shed 1 base, with 9 bases lying between them. Per the germline V gene, CDR1 is LGHNA and CDR2 is YNFKEQ. Here the CDR3 DNA reads TGTGCCAGCAGCCAATCTCAGGGGTCTGGGGCCAACGTCCTGACTTTC. This sequence encodes CASSQSQGSGANVLTF.

The V call is TRBV9, the J call TRBJ2-7, with D hard to call. The V gene's germline CDR1 is SGDLS and CDR2 YYNGEE. This CDR3 is built from 14 residues. Trimming cost V 2 bases and J 0 bases, with 9 bases left between them. The CDR3 DNA reads as TGTGCCAGCAGCGTTCAGTCCCTCTCCTACGAGCAGTACTTC. Amino acid sequence: CASSVQSLSYEQYF.

The chain has TRBV28 and TRBJ2-3; 9 nucleotides agree with TRBD2. Germline V CDR1 and CDR2: MDHEN, SYDVKM. This CDR3 has 15 residues. V was pared by 2 bases and J by 6 bases, with 6 bases of the junction left unmatched. The DNA for the CDR3 is TGTGCCAGCAGTTTACGGCGGGAGGGCCTGGATACGCAGTATTTT. It encodes CASSLRREGLDTQYF.

This clonotype was detected ten times or more. The chain links TRBV29-1 to TRBJ1-1; D uncertain. The CDR3 runs to 12 residues. Trimming took off 5 bases at V and 1 base at J, with 8 bases between the two ends. CDR1 and CDR2 (germline): SQVTM, ANQGSEA. CDR3 loop: CSVPDKNTEAFF. The CDR3 DNA reads TGCAGCGTTCCTGACAAGAACACTGAAGCTTTCTTT.

In this sample, this clonotype turned up many times. V gene TRBV7-3 combines with J gene TRBJ2-1; D remains unclear. Trimming removed 6 bases from V and 8 bases from J, with 14 bases in between. This CDR3 has 13 amino acids. Looked up from germline, CDR1 is SGHTA and CDR2 is FQGTGA. CDR3 amino acids: CASRGNVIDEQFF. Here the CDR3 DNA reads TGTGCCAGCAGGGGAAATGTAATCGATGAGCAGTTCTTC.

This clonotype was counted only a few times. CDR3 sequence: CSTGGINYGYTF. As DNA, the CDR3 is TGCAGCACCGGAGGGATTAACTATGGCTACACCTTC. The V call is TRBV29-1, the J call TRBJ1-2; D is undetermined. V was trimmed by 8 bases and J by 1 base, leaving 11 bases between them. The CDR3 covers 12 residues. Germline V gives CDR1 SQVTM, CDR2 ANQGSEA. Drawing the rest from reference TRBV29-1 and TRBJ1-2, the complete variable domain is SAVISQKPSRDICQRGTSLTIQCQVDSQVTMMFWYRQQPGQSLTLIATANQGSEATYESGFVIDKFPISRPNLTFSTLTVSNMSPEDSSIYLCSTGGINYGYTFGSGTRLTVV.

This clonotype has ten or more counts. The genes are TRBV4-2 and TRBJ2-6; D is possibly TRBD2 (6 bases). There are 17 residues in the CDR3. Trimming pared 1 base from V and 2 bases from J, leaving 12 bases between. Germline V gene lookup returns CDR1 LGHNA and CDR2 YNFKEQ. The CDR3 nucleotides are TGTGCCAGCAGCCAAGCTTGGGACTCAACTGGGGCCAACGTCCTGACTTTC. Translated, it gives CASSQAWDSTGANVLTF.

The J gene is TRBJ2-3, the V gene TRBV15; 12 nucleotides match TRBD2. Germline CDR1 reads LNHNV; CDR2 reads YYDKDF (reference sequence). The V gene end was trimmed by 4 bases and the J gene end by 5 bases; junction bases not matched to a gene: 4. The CDR3 consists of 15 residues. The CDR3 bases are TGTGCCACCAGCACTAGCGGGAGGGCCGAAGATACGCAGTATTTT. It codes for CATSTSGRAEDTQYF. The whole variable domain, filled in from reference TRBV15 and TRBJ2-3, reads DAMVIQNPRYQVTQFGKPVTLSCSQTLNHNVMYWYQQKSSQAPKLLFHYYDKDFNNEADTPDNFQSRRPNTSFCFLDIRSPGLGDTAMYLCATSTSGRAEDTQYFGPGTRLTVL.

This clonotype was counted only a few times. V gene TRBV7-2 combines with J gene TRBJ2-1; TRBD1 matches 10 bases. The V segment lost 5 bases and the J segment 9 bases; nucleotides outside the gene matches: 10. The CDR3 extends over 15 amino acids. Germline CDR1 is SGHTA and CDR2 is FQGNSA. CDR3 nucleotides: TGTGCCAGCAGCCCTGACAGGGGGCGAACGGGTGAGCAGTTCTTC. It specifies CASSPDRGRTGEQFF.